This TCR beta chain was sequenced for a study of cytomegalovirus exposure and HLA in healthy donors. Study observations and caveats: CMV antigen specificity was confirmed in vitro for a few CMV-associated chains. The investigators catalogued some 160 TCR beta chains as cytomegalovirus-associated. The tendency of first-cohort TCR clusters to co-occur in the 100 to 150 validation repertoires emerged from a later analysis.

The donors belonged to the roughly 120-subject validation cohort, separate from the roughly 670-subject first cohort. Repertoires were generated with immunoSEQ multiplex PCR, while TCRdb's copy carries only in-frame clones and drops some. This sample has tens of thousands of clones, with 97% found just once. As regards this clone: The antigen is undetermined.

Germline V gives CDR1 SGHAT, CDR2 FQDESV (reference sequence). Trimming at V came to 5 bases and at J to 5 bases, leaving 5 bases not matched to a gene. The length of the CDR3 is 14 residues. The TCR originated in a young woman in good health and CMV-seropositive. Sequenced input: PBMCs. The chain carries TRBV11-1 and TRBJ2-1; TRBD1 matches 8 bases. The CDR3 reads CASSPGQVDNEQFF. CDR3 in DNA: TGTGCCAGCAGCCCGGGACAGGTGGACAATGAGCAGTTCTTC.